This TCR beta chain appears in the sequencing data of a study of T cell repertoires in cytomegalovirus infection. This clonotype was recorded a few times. Its antigen is unidentified. TCRdb reanalysed the reads using MiXCR and keeps one entry per CDR3 protein. The sample holds roughly 500,000 distinct CDR3 sequences, 30% to 40% seen once. This CDR3 comprises 16 residues. The J segment lost 0 bases and the V segment lost 6 bases, leaving 11 bases of the junction unmatched. From germline, CDR1 is MNHEY and CDR2 SVGEGT. Sequenced here: cultured PBMCs, sampled from culture after CMV antigen stimulation. The chain uses TRBV6-2 or TRBV6-3 and TRBJ2-7; the match to TRBD2 covers 7 bases. This sequence was found in a human donor in good health (CMV status not recorded). Some clones in this sample may be carry-over from other donors' samples. The CDR3 region is CASRRALSGYSYEQYV. The CDR3 nucleotides read TGTGCCAGCAGACGAGCCCTTAGCGGGTACTCCTACGAGCAGTACGTC.